This T cell receptor (beta chain) was recorded in a study of cytomegalovirus exposure and HLA in healthy donors. Across the whole study: Prior work identified 95 million to 120 million unique TCR beta sequences in around 170 million T cells. Study-wide findings and caveats: Most TCR beta V segments were productive about 87% or about 30% of the time in an earlier analysis. Associated with HLA alleles at 0.05 false discovery rate in a later analysis were about 17,000 TCR beta sequences.

Concerning this clone: The antigen is not known.

Amplification used 60 Vbeta primers and 13 Jbeta primers. Sequencing was performed with immunoSEQ multiplex PCR; in TCRdb, only in-frame clones are kept and a portion is missing. The data hold around 150,000 clones, with more than 70% observed a single time. V shed 8 bases, J shed 5 bases, and the junction held 11 bases outside the gene matches. In germline, CDR1 is SGHTA, CDR2 FQGNSA. CDR3 size: 16 residues. Source material: PBMCs. The V gene is TRBV7-2, the J gene TRBJ1-5, with 11 bases aligning to TRBD1. This TCR derives from a man aged 40-49 years in good health and CMV-seronegative. The CDR3, as DNA: TGTGCCAGCGAAAAGGGGACAGGGGGTTACGATCAGCCCCAGCATTTT. Its protein is CASEKGTGGYDQPQHF. Based on the CDR3 plus reference TRBV7-2 and TRBJ1-5, the full variable domain is GAGVSQSPSNKVTEKGKDVELRCDPISGHTALYWYRQSLGQGLEFLIYFQGNSAPDKSGLPSDRFSAERTGGSVSTLTIQRTQQEDSAVYLCASEKGTGGYDQPQHFGDGTRLSIL.